The 14 T cell receptor beta chains below were found in one sample sequenced in a study of blood T cell repertoires in COVID-19. The protocol was immunoSEQ multiplex PCR, while the TCRdb copy is restricted to in-frame clones and leaves out a portion. The sample holds 230,000 or so clones; about four fifths are singletons and the top ten take 6.5% to 9%. Sequences were obtained from peripheral blood. The receptors originated from a woman older than 75 with COVID-19, enrolled during active disease.

The rearrangement uses TRBV28 and TRBJ2-1; a possible D gene is TRBD2 (5 bases). V was pared by 3 bases and J by 7 bases, with 13 bases between. Germline V gene data show CDR1 as MDHEN and CDR2 as SYDVKM. The CDR3 contains 14 residues. The CDR3 DNA follows: TGTGCCAGCAGTTTCGTCCAGCGGAGGAATGAGCAGTTCTTC. Translating gives CASSFVQRRNEQFF.

In DNA, the CDR3 is TGTGCCAGTAGTACACAGGGCCCGGGCAATCAGCCCCAGCATTTT. Amino acid sequence: CASSTQGPGNQPQHF. The chain is built from TRBV19 and TRBJ1-5, with D perhaps matching TRBD1 (6 bases). Per germline, CDR1 LNHDA and CDR2 SQIVND (reference sequence). CDR3 length: 15 amino acids. The V gene lost 4 bases and the J gene lost 2 bases, with 12 bases spanning the gap.

The rearrangement uses TRBV30 and TRBJ1-2; 9 bases map to TRBD1. Germline V gene data show CDR1 as GTSNPN and CDR2 as SVGIG (reference sequence). There are 17 residues in the CDR3. V was pared by 7 bases and J by 0 bases, with 15 bases of the junction left unmatched. The CDR3 nucleotides read TGTGCCTCTTCCCGGGGGGACAGGGCCCTCCCTAACTATGGCTACACCTTC. It yields the protein CASSRGDRALPNYGYTF.

V is TRBV6-5 and J is TRBJ1-5; possible D gene TRBD1, 6 bases. This CDR3 region has 12 residues. The germline CDR1 and CDR2 sequences are MNHEY and SVGAGI. Trimming pared 9 bases from V and 2 bases from J, leaving 8 bases between. CDR3 sequence reads: CASHRGNQPQHF. CDR3 coding DNA: TGTGCCAGTCACAGGGGCAATCAGCCCCAGCATTTT.

This clone was observed once. The chain carries TRBV7-9 and TRBJ1-1; TRBD1 agrees at 9 bases. Germline-derived CDR1 and CDR2 are SEHNR and FQNEAQ (reference sequence). The CDR3 consists of 17 residues. Unmatched junction bases numbered 11, after V lost 5 bases and J lost 1 base. CDR3: CASSPRDRVGKNTEAFF. For the CDR3, the DNA is TGTGCCAGCAGCCCCCGGGACAGGGTAGGCAAGAACACTGAAGCTTTCTTT.

This clone showed up just once. The chain recombines TRBV10-3 with TRBJ2-7; 7 nucleotides align to TRBD1. This CDR3 is 16 amino acids long. Germline V CDR1 and CDR2: ENHRY, SYGVKD. The ends lost 0 bases at V and 2 bases at J; junction bases unmatched: 7. CDR3 DNA: TGTGCCATCAGTGAGTCGAAGACAGGGTCCACCTACGAGCAGTACTTC. Amino acids: CAISESKTGSTYEQYF.

This clone was seen more than once but under ten times. This rearrangement joins TRBV11-2 to TRBJ1-2; D uncertain. The germline gives CDR1 SGHAT, CDR2 FQNNGV. The CDR3 runs 12 residues. Deletions cut 6 bases from V and 8 bases from J, with 13 bases between. CDR3 sequence (DNA): TGTGCCAGCAGTTCCTCGCGATCGGGCTACACCTTC. Amino acids: CASSSSRSGYTF.

In DNA form, the CDR3 reads TGTGCCTGGAGTGTACCAGGCAGCTTTAATTCACCCCTCCACTTT. Residues: CAWSVPGSFNSPLHF. The V and J genes are TRBV30 and TRBJ1-6; D remains ambiguous. CDR3 size: 15 residues. V was cut by 0 bases and J by 6 bases, with 12 bases left in between. Germline assignment: CDR1 GTSNPN and CDR2 SVGIG (reference sequence).

The chain uses TRBV29-1 and TRBJ1-3; 8 bases line up with TRBD1. CDR1 and CDR2 (germline): SQVTM, ANQGSEA. V lost 7 bases and J lost 5; bases outside the gene matches: 7. The CDR3 covers 13 residues. The DNA of the CDR3 is TGCAGCGCCCCGGGACAGGACAGAAACACCATATATTTT. It codes for CSAPGQDRNTIYF.

This chain connects TRBV28 to TRBJ1-1; D not certain. Trimming took off 4 bases at V and 3 bases at J, with 3 bases between the two ends. Germline V gene sequence: CDR1 MDHEN, CDR2 SYDVKM. This CDR3 comprises 11 residues. The CDR3 sequence is CASSSHTEAFF. In DNA, the CDR3 is TGTGCCAGCAGTTCTCACACTGAAGCTTTCTTT.

This clone has more than one count but fewer than ten. The chain links TRBV6-5 to TRBJ1-5; 7 bases are a match to TRBD1. The CDR3 is made up of 15 amino acids. The V gene end was trimmed by 10 bases and the J gene end by 0 bases; junction bases not matched to a gene: 9. Germline V gives CDR1 MNHEY, CDR2 SVGAGI. The CDR3 DNA follows: TGTGCCACCTCGGACAGGAGTTATAGCAATCAGCCCCAGCATTTT. Protein: CATSDRSYSNQPQHF.

This rearrangement joins TRBV2 to TRBJ1-5; 8 nucleotides align to TRBD1. Germline CDR1 is SNHLY and CDR2 is FYNNEI. The CDR3 has 14 residues. Trimming took 8 bases from V and 6 from J; bases not matched to a gene: 9. CDR3 in DNA: TGTGCCAGCGCTCGCCTGACAGGGGCTCAGCCCCAGCATTTT. This translates into CASARLTGAQPQHF.

In this sample, this clone turned up once. The genes are TRBV15 and TRBJ2-1; 7 positions agree with TRBD1. V was pared by 5 bases and J by 6 bases, with 13 bases of the junction left unmatched. CDR1 is LNHNV, CDR2 YYDKDF, per germline (reference sequence). This CDR3 is built from 16 residues. The CDR3 protein is CATSVPGTERSNEQFF. As DNA, the CDR3 is TGTGCCACCAGCGTTCCTGGGACAGAGAGATCCAATGAGCAGTTCTTC.

The V and J genes are TRBV9 and TRBJ2-1; D possibly corresponds to TRBD2 (5 bases). From germline, CDR1 is SGDLS and CDR2 YYNGEE. V lost 3 bases and J lost 4, with 14 bases in between. This CDR3 has 15 amino acids. The CDR3, as DNA: TGTGCCAGCAGCGCCAGCGGCTTTCGGTACAATGAGCAGTTCTTC. Translating gives CASSASGFRYNEQFF.